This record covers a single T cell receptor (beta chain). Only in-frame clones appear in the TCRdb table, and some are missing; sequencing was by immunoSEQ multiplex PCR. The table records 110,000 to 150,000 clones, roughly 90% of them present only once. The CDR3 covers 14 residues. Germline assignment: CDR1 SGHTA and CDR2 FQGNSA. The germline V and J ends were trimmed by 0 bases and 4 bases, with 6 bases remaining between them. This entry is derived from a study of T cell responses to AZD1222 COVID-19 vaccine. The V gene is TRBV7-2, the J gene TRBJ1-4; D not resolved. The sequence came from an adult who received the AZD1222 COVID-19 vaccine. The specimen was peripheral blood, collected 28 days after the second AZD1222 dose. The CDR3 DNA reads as TGTGCCAGCAGCTTAGCAGGTTATAATGAAAAACTGTTTTTT. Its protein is CASSLAGYNEKLFF.